This T cell receptor (beta chain) was profiled in a study of cytomegalovirus exposure and HLA in healthy donors. It was with 60 Vbeta and 13 Jbeta primers that the PCR ran. The method was immunoSEQ multiplex PCR; TCRdb's version includes in-frame clones alone and lacks a portion of them. This table holds about 100,000 clones, roughly four fifths found once. The V gene lost 3 bases and the J gene lost 5 bases, with 7 bases spanning the gap. CDR1 and CDR2 (germline): SNHLY, FYNNEI. The CDR3 runs 12 residues. V gene TRBV2 combines with J gene TRBJ1-2; no firm D call. The sample consisted of PBMCs. This receptor was taken from a male donor in good health and CMV-seropositive. CDR3: CASSDVGYGYTF. The CDR3, as DNA: TGTGCCAGCAGTGACGTCGGTTATGGCTACACCTTC.